These 30 T cell receptor beta chains were all obtained from the same sample, sequenced in a study of blood T cell repertoires in COVID-19. The method was immunoSEQ multiplex PCR; TCRdb's version includes in-frame clones alone and lacks a portion of them. This table has approximately 170,000 clones, under 85% appearing once. Input material: peripheral blood. These receptors were collected from a man in his 60s who had recovered from COVID-19.

This clone is a singleton in its sample. This chain links TRBV12-3 or TRBV12-4 with TRBJ2-7; D is unclear. V lost 6 bases to trimming and J lost 5 bases, with 14 bases between them. The CDR3 totals 13 residues. The CDR3 spells CASSLSLRNEQYF. DNA of the CDR3: TGTGCCAGCAGCCTCTCCCTCAGGAACGAGCAGTACTTC.

The rearrangement joins TRBV9 to TRBJ2-1; TRBD2 might be the D (5 bases). The CDR3 has 15 amino acids. V was clipped by 4 bases and J by 7 bases, with 18 bases between them. CDR1 and CDR2 (germline): SGDLS, YYNGEE. The chain's CDR3 is CASSLDPLVGNEQFF. For the CDR3, the DNA is TGTGCCAGCAGCCTAGACCCACTAGTTGGGAATGAGCAGTTCTTC. The whole variable domain, remainder taken from reference TRBV9 and TRBJ2-1, is DSGVTQTPKHLITATGQRVTLRCSPRSGDLSVYWYQQSLDQGLQFLIQYYNGEERAKGNILERFSAQQFPDLHSELNLSSLELGDSALYFCASSLDPLVGNEQFFGPGTRLTVL.

The chain links TRBV4-1 to TRBJ1-2; D gene uncertain. The V end lost 1 base, the J end lost 7 bases, and 10 bases lay between the germline ends. The CDR3 totals 13 residues. Per the germline V gene, CDR1 is MGHRA and CDR2 is YSYEKL. The CDR3 spells CASSQALGFGYTF. The CDR3 coding sequence is TGCGCCAGCAGCCAAGCTCTCGGGTTTGGCTACACCTTC.

This clone is a singleton in its sample. CDR3 sequence (DNA): TGTGCCATCAGTATCGGGACTAGCGGGGTGGGAGATACGCAGTATTTT. Its protein product is CAISIGTSGVGDTQYF. This sequence joins TRBV10-3 and TRBJ2-3; 13 nucleotides align to TRBD2. The length of the CDR3 is 16 residues. Trimming cost V 5 bases and J 5 bases; bases outside gene matches: 7. Looked up from germline, CDR1 is ENHRY and CDR2 is SYGVKD.

This clone was found once. CDR3 sequence reads: CASSWGTSGYEQYF. CDR3 nucleotide sequence: TGTGCCAGCAGCTGGGGGACTAGCGGATACGAGCAGTACTTC. The V call is TRBV13, the J call TRBJ2-7, with 11 bases aligning to TRBD2. The V gene's germline CDR1 is PRHDT and CDR2 FYEKMQ (reference sequence). The CDR3 is made up of 14 amino acids. J was trimmed by 4 bases and V by 4 bases; bases with no gene match: 3.

The chain has TRBV7-2 and TRBJ1-1; D is unresolved. The CDR3 runs to 13 residues. Between the trimmed V and J ends, which lost 0 bases and 7 bases, there was a span of 9 bases. In germline, CDR1 is SGHTA, CDR2 FQGNSA. The CDR3: CASSLAPLIEAFF. The CDR3 region has the DNA TGTGCCAGCAGCTTAGCCCCCCTAATTGAAGCTTTCTTT.

V gene TRBV6-1 combines with J gene TRBJ1-6; 7 bases match TRBD1. Unmatched junction bases numbered 15, after V lost 4 bases and J lost 6 bases. CDR1 MNHNS and CDR2 SASEGT come from the germline V gene. The CDR3 runs 18 residues. The CDR3 sequence: CASSAALPQGNPNSPLHF. The DNA for the CDR3 is TGTGCCAGCAGTGCCGCCCTCCCACAGGGGAATCCTAATTCACCCCTCCACTTT.

This chain connects TRBV28 to TRBJ1-3; the D is unclear. The CDR3 contains 14 residues. The V and J ends lost 7 bases and 0 bases respectively, with 10 bases between them. Germline values: CDR1 MDHEN, CDR2 SYDVKM. The CDR3 is CASKKFSSGNTIYF. The CDR3 nucleotides read TGTGCCAGCAAGAAGTTTAGCTCTGGAAACACCATATATTTT.

The rearrangement joins TRBV29-1 to TRBJ1-1; 10 bases map to TRBD1. This CDR3 has 14 residues. The ends lost 7 bases at V and 1 base at J; junction bases unmatched: 6. Germline assignment: CDR1 SQVTM and CDR2 ANQGSEA. CDR3 sequence (DNA): TGCAGCGCGACAGGGGGCGGCGGGAACACTGAAGCTTTCTTT. This encodes CSATGGGGNTEAFF.

This clone was recorded once. The CDR3 coding sequence is TGCGCCAGCAGCTTGGAAGGCAGGGTCGGGACCCAGTACTTC. Protein product: CASSLEGRVGTQYF. The V gene is TRBV5-1, the J gene TRBJ2-5, with a weak D call TRBD1 (5 bases). Germline CDR1 is SGHRS and CDR2 is YFSETQ. The V end lost 0 bases, the J end lost 7 bases, and 13 bases lay between the germline ends. This CDR3 has 14 residues.

The chain carries TRBV5-1 and TRBJ1-2, with a tentative D call TRBD1 (5 bases). Deletions cut 4 bases from V and 1 base from J, with 14 bases between. The CDR3 loop spans 15 amino acids. Germline CDR1 and CDR2: SGHRS and YFSETQ. The CDR3 loop is CASSAGGGNNYGYTF. In nucleotides, the CDR3 is TGCGCCAGCAGCGCCGGGGGTGGCAATAACTATGGCTACACCTTC.

The V call is TRBV3-1 (or the pseudogene TRBV3-2), the J call TRBJ1-2; a weak D match, TRBD1 (6 bases). There are 11 residues in the CDR3. CDR1 LGHDT and CDR2 YNNKEL come from the germline V gene (reference sequence). The V gene lost 5 bases and the J gene lost 6 bases, with 7 bases spanning the gap. Written as DNA, the CDR3 is TGTGCCAGCAGCTGGACAGATGGCTACACCTTC. As protein: CASSWTDGYTF.

V gene TRBV16 combines with J gene TRBJ1-2; 10 positions agree with TRBD1. Germline lookup yields CDR1 KGHSY and CDR2 FQNENV. Trimming at V came to 2 bases and at J to 0 bases, leaving 3 bases not matched to a gene. This CDR3 contains 16 residues. The CDR3 DNA reads as TGTGCCAGCAGCCAAGGGACAGGGGCACCTAACTATGGCTACACCTTC. Translation gives CASSQGTGAPNYGYTF. The entire variable domain, with the rest obtained from reference TRBV16 and TRBJ1-2, is as follows: GEEVAQTPKHLVRGEGQKAKLYCAPIKGHSYVFWYQQVLKNEFKFLISFQNENVFDETGMPKERFSAKCLPNSPCSLEIQATKLEDSAVYFCASSQGTGAPNYGYTFGSGTRLTVV.

The rearrangement uses TRBV6-5 and TRBJ2-1; TRBD1 agrees at 10 bases. The V gene's germline CDR1 is MNHEY and CDR2 SVGAGI. This CDR3 has 15 amino acids. V lost 6 bases, J lost 6 bases, and 8 bases stayed unmatched. The CDR3 region has the DNA TGTGCCAGCAGGAGTCCGGGACAGGGGTTCAATGAGCAGTTCTTC. Its protein product is CASRSPGQGFNEQFF.

This chain links TRBV2 with TRBJ2-3, with D tentatively TRBD2 (6 bases). The germline gives CDR1 SNHLY, CDR2 FYNNEI. The V end lost 6 bases, the J end lost 4 bases, and 20 bases lay between the germline ends. CDR3 length: 16 residues. The CDR3 DNA reads TGTGCCAGCAGAGAACTAGCCCGGGGGATCGCAGATACGCAGTATTTT. Translated: CASRELARGIADTQYF.

This clone turned up a few times. V gene TRBV18 combines with J gene TRBJ2-2; 13 bases fit TRBD2. With V trimmed by 0 bases and J by 5 bases, 3 bases remained unmatched. This CDR3 is built from 17 residues. Germline V gives CDR1 KGHSH, CDR2 LQKENI. CDR3 coding DNA: TGTGCCAGCTCACCACCCTGGGGACTAGCGGGGACCGGGGAGCTGTTTTTT. Its translation: CASSPPWGLAGTGELFF.

The chain has TRBV3-1 (or the pseudogene TRBV3-2) and TRBJ2-7; D unclear. Germline CDR1 is LGHDT and CDR2 is YNNKEL (reference sequence). The ends were cut back, 7 bases at V and 1 base at J, with 14 bases in the middle. The CDR3 length is 14 residues. CDR3 coding DNA: TGTGCCAGCATCCGCTACCGGTGTTCCTACGAGCAGTACTTC. Translation: CASIRYRCSYEQYF.

The V gene is TRBV6-2 or TRBV6-3, the J gene TRBJ2-7; D remains ambiguous. This CDR3 is 12 amino acids long. Between the trimmed V and J ends, which lost 2 bases and 4 bases, there was a span of 6 bases. Germline CDR1 is MNHEY and CDR2 is SVGEGT. CDR3 DNA sequence: TGTGCCAGCAGTTACGCAGGTTACGAGCAGTACTTC. Its protein is CASSYAGYEQYF.

The chain employs TRBV20-1 and TRBJ2-1; 11 nucleotides agree with TRBD2. The germline V gene encodes CDR1 DFQATT and CDR2 SNEGSKA (reference sequence). This CDR3 has 16 amino acids. Trimming cost V 6 bases and J 4 bases; bases outside gene matches: 11. Here the CDR3 reads CSASEASGGQYNEQFF. The CDR3 DNA is TGCAGTGCAAGTGAGGCTAGCGGGGGGCAATACAATGAGCAGTTCTTC.

The rearrangement joins TRBV19 to TRBJ2-5, with 8 bases that match TRBD2. CDR3 size: 15 residues. Looked up from germline, CDR1 is LNHDA and CDR2 is SQIVND (reference sequence). J gave up 0 bases and V 3 bases, and 3 bases lay outside the gene matches. The CDR3 coding sequence is TGTGCCAGTAGTATCCGGGAGGGGGACCAAGAGACCCAGTACTTC. Protein: CASSIREGDQETQYF.

The CDR3 spells CASRISNGDGYTF. For the CDR3, the DNA is TGTGCCAGCAGGATTAGCAACGGGGATGGCTACACCTTC. The chain couples TRBV3-1 (or the pseudogene TRBV3-2) to TRBJ1-2; D gene ambiguous. CDR1 LGHDT and CDR2 YNNKEL come from the germline V gene (reference sequence). The CDR3 is 13 amino acids. V dropped 6 bases and J dropped 6 bases, with 14 bases sitting between them.

The J gene is TRBJ2-5, the V gene TRBV7-6; 11 nucleotides line up with TRBD2. The germline V gene encodes CDR1 SGHVS and CDR2 FNYEAQ. The CDR3 runs 15 residues. The V and J ends lost 5 bases and 2 bases, in that order; junction bases with no gene match: 4. The CDR3 region has the DNA TGTGCCAGCAGCCAAGGGACTAGCGGACAAGAGACCCAGTACTTC. It encodes CASSQGTSGQETQYF.

This clone was counted only a few times. V and J are TRBV6-5 and TRBJ1-2; 9 bases are a match to TRBD1. The germline V gene has CDR1 MNHEY and CDR2 SVGAGI. The junction had 7 bases not matched to a gene; V was cut back by 5 bases and J by 6 bases. CDR3 size: 14 residues. CDR3 DNA sequence: TGTGCCAGCAGTCCCGCGGACAGGGGCAATGGCTACACCTTC. It encodes CASSPADRGNGYTF.

The chain employs TRBV6-5 and TRBJ2-3; D remains ambiguous. CDR1 is MNHEY, CDR2 SVGAGI, per germline. With 6 bases removed from V and 4 bases from J, the gap between germline ends came to 5 bases. The CDR3 loop spans 11 amino acids. The CDR3 here is CASSGPDTQYF. The CDR3 region has the DNA TGTGCCAGCAGCGGTCCAGATACGCAGTATTTT.

V and J are TRBV9 and TRBJ1-1; D remains unclear. Trimming took 1 base from V and 1 from J, leaving 17 bases between them. Germline values: CDR1 SGDLS, CDR2 YYNGEE. This CDR3 has 17 amino acids. The DNA of the CDR3 is TGTGCCAGCAGCGTAACGGGAGCTAGGCAGCCGAACACTGAAGCTTTCTTT. This encodes CASSVTGARQPNTEAFF.

This clone was detected only a few times. The rearrangement uses TRBV3-1 (or the pseudogene TRBV3-2) and TRBJ2-1; TRBD1 matches 10 bases. This CDR3 is 18 amino acids long. CDR1 is LGHDT and CDR2 is YNNKEL in the germline V gene (reference sequence). V trimming: 2 bases; J trimming: 6 bases; junction bases outside the gene matches: 13. The CDR3 loop reads CASSQRTGGFIPSNEQFF. For the CDR3, the DNA is TGTGCCAGCAGCCAAAGGACAGGGGGGTTTATCCCTTCCAATGAGCAGTTCTTC.

This clone came up once. V is TRBV10-3 and J is TRBJ1-2, with 9 bases identical to TRBD1. With 10 bases clipped from V and 6 bases from J, the junction kept 12 bases outside the gene matches. Looked up from germline, CDR1 is ENHRY and CDR2 is SYGVKD. This CDR3 spans 14 amino acids. CDR3 nucleotide sequence: TGTGCCAGTGGCGAGATCGGACAGGGGAATGGCTACACCTTC. Amino acids: CASGEIGQGNGYTF.

This sequence joins TRBV10-3 and TRBJ1-5, with 9 bases matching TRBD1. Germline values: CDR1 ENHRY, CDR2 SYGVKD. The CDR3 spans 17 residues. With V trimmed by 5 bases and J by 1 base, 9 bases remained unmatched. Here the CDR3 DNA reads TGTGCCATCAGTAGGGACAGGGATCGGGGGAGCAATCAGCCCCAGCATTTT. This translates into CAISRDRDRGSNQPQHF.

Only a few counts were recorded for this clone. The chain couples TRBV9 to TRBJ2-3, with 8 bases lining up with TRBD2. Unmatched junction bases numbered 3, after V lost 2 bases and J lost 1 base. CDR1 SGDLS and CDR2 YYNGEE come from the germline V gene. The CDR3 totals 15 residues. CDR3 in amino acids: CASSVQAGGTDTQYF. The CDR3 DNA follows: TGTGCCAGCAGCGTGCAAGCGGGGGGCACAGATACGCAGTATTTT.

This sequence joins TRBV29-1 and TRBJ1-1; D not certain. The CDR3 covers 12 residues. Between the trimmed V and J ends, which lost 0 bases and 4 bases, there was a span of 6 bases. CDR1 SQVTM and CDR2 ANQGSEA come from the germline V gene. The CDR3: CSVEDRGTEAFF. The CDR3 bases are TGCAGCGTTGAAGATCGAGGCACTGAAGCTTTCTTT.